What follows are 17 T cell receptor beta chains derived from one specimen sequenced in a study of human T cells and chemical hapten exposure (dated by TCRdb to 2020 to 2023). Receptor amplification or capture employed RACE. The reads were generated on a NextSeq 500. TCRdb ran its own pipeline on the public reads, namely fastp trimming at Q25 and MiXCR clone calling, and kept in-frame beta chains. Duplicate CDR3 protein sequences are folded into a single record with the most common DNA and genes. The sample yields some 51,000 distinct CDR3 sequences; about 9% were counted once. More than 13% of the sample belongs to the ten largest clones. According to the study, the label for this sample's time point signals: pre-sensitization, week 0. In light of the paper, this sample's treatment or condition label describes: therapeutic diphenylcyclopropenone sensitization with weekly scalp DPC. The sample in question was whole blood, obtained in connection with sensitization to the hapten diphenylcyclopropenone (DPC). These receptors all come from a woman in her thirties or forties with alopecia areata. Some clones in this sample may be carry-over from other donors' samples.

This clonotype came up many times. V gene TRBV7-9 combines with J gene TRBJ2-3, with D perhaps TRBD2 (5 bases). Germline V CDR1 and CDR2: SEHNR, FQNEAQ (reference sequence). V was pared by 1 base and J by 2 bases, with 10 bases between. The CDR3 length is 15 residues. The CDR3 DNA sequence: TGTGCCAGCAGCTTAGTACTAGACCTCACAGATACGCAGTATTTT. This sequence encodes CASSLVLDLTDTQYF. Supplemented by reference TRBV7-9 and TRBJ2-3, the full variable domain reads DTGVSQNPRHKITKRGQNVTFRCDPISEHNRLYWYRQTLGQGPEFLTYFQNEAQLEKSRLLSDRFSAERPKGSFSTLEIQRTEQGDSAMYLCASSLVLDLTDTQYFGPGTRLTVL.

This clonotype was seen more than once but under ten times. The chain joins TRBV6-5 to TRBJ1-3; the D gene is possibly TRBD1 (5 bases). With 5 bases removed from V and 4 bases from J, the gap between germline ends came to 12 bases. This CDR3 has 14 residues. Germline CDR1 reads MNHEY; CDR2 reads SVGAGI. This chain's CDR3 is CASSRDDWGNTIYF. CDR3 coding DNA: TGTGCCAGCAGTAGGGACGATTGGGGAAACACCATATATTTT.

J is TRBJ2-7 and V is TRBV7-2; 9 bases match TRBD2. In germline, CDR1 is SGHTA, CDR2 FQGNSA. This CDR3 is 19 amino acids long. Losses at the gene ends were 3 bases for V and 0 bases for J; bases not matched to a gene: 15. In nucleotides, the CDR3 is TGTGCCAGCAGCTTTTCCTCCCCAGCGGGGGGATTTAGCTCCTACGAGCAGTACTTC. Residues: CASSFSSPAGGFSSYEQYF.

This chain connects TRBV6-2 or TRBV6-3 to TRBJ2-7; D gene unclear. The germline V gene encodes CDR1 MNHEY and CDR2 SVGEGT. The CDR3 has 14 residues. V was clipped by 3 bases and J by 0 bases, with 9 bases between them. The CDR3 region has the DNA TGTGCCAGCAGTTATTCCCAGAGCTCCTACGAGCAGTACTTC. Amino acid sequence: CASSYSQSSYEQYF.

The V gene is TRBV12-5, the J gene TRBJ2-2; D may match TRBD1 or TRBD2 (5 bases each). The CDR3 consists of 15 residues. Per germline, CDR1 LGHNT and CDR2 FRNRAP. The V gene lost 9 bases and the J gene lost 0 bases, with 14 bases spanning the gap. CDR3 in amino acids: CASGLDSPNTGELFF. Written as DNA, the CDR3 is TGTGCTAGCGGACTCGACAGCCCGAACACCGGGGAGCTGTTTTTT.

This clonotype occurred many times. The chain couples TRBV14 to TRBJ2-3; D is possibly TRBD1 (6 bases). Germline values: CDR1 SGHDN, CDR2 FVKESK. The CDR3 length is 15 residues. V shed 1 base and J shed 3 bases, with 11 bases lying between them. Written as DNA, the CDR3 is TGTGCCAGCAGCCAAGTAAGGGGGAAGACAGATACGCAGTATTTT. It encodes CASSQVRGKTDTQYF.

This clonotype was seen only a few times. V usage is TRBV7-2 and J usage is TRBJ2-1; 11 nucleotides line up with TRBD2. V lost 5 bases and J lost 12; bases outside the gene matches: 6. The CDR3 extends over 13 amino acids. Germline CDR1 and CDR2: SGHTA and FQGNSA. CDR3: CASSQPTSGGQFF. The CDR3 DNA reads TGTGCCAGCAGCCAGCCCACTAGCGGGGGGCAGTTCTTC.

The V and J genes are TRBV13 and TRBJ1-6, with 7 nucleotides matching TRBD1. Germline trimming cut 5 bases from V and 7 bases from J; bases unmatched to any gene: 5. CDR1 PRHDT and CDR2 FYEKMQ come from the germline V gene (reference sequence). CDR3 length: 14 amino acids. The CDR3 DNA is TGTGCCAGCAGCCCGGGACAGCGGAATTCACCCCTCCACTTT. It translates to CASSPGQRNSPLHF. Drawing the rest from reference TRBV13 and TRBJ1-6, the complete variable domain is AAGVIQSPRHLIKEKRETATLKCYPIPRHDTVYWYQQGPGQDPQFLISFYEKMQSDKGSIPDRFSAQQFSDYHSELNMSSLELGDSALYFCASSPGQRNSPLHFGNGTRLTVT.

Many counts were recorded for this clonotype. The chain has TRBV5-1 and TRBJ1-2; 8 bases line up with TRBD1. The CDR3 is 14 residues long. The trim removed 4 bases at V and 3 bases at J, leaving 5 bases unmatched. Germline assignment: CDR1 SGHRS and CDR2 YFSETQ. CDR3 nucleotides: TGCGCCAGCAGCCCGAAGACAGGGGACTATGGCTACACCTTC. Its translation: CASSPKTGDYGYTF.

At least ten counts were recorded for this clonotype. The gene calls are TRBV25-1 and TRBJ2-7; maybe TRBD1 (6 bases). This CDR3 spans 12 amino acids. Germline V gene data show CDR1 as MGHDK and CDR2 as SYGVNS. V was cut by 3 bases and J by 7 bases, with 10 bases left in between. In DNA, the CDR3 is TGTGCCAGCAGTGACAGGGGTGAAGAGCAGTACTTC. It translates to CASSDRGEEQYF.

Note on this clonotype: At one of its ends the junction is not consistent with the germline gene, which may arise from a read error. The chain couples TRBV5-1 to TRBJ1-1; 9 nucleotides line up with TRBD1. CDR1 and CDR2 (germline): SGHRS, YFSETQ. The CDR3 runs 14 residues. Here the CDR3 reads CASSLEGDRAEAFF. CDR3 DNA: TGCGCCAGCAGCTTGGAGGGGGACAGGGCTGAGGCTTTCTTT.

Written as DNA, the CDR3 is TGTGCCAGCAGCTACGGGACGGACTACGAGCAGTACTTC. Protein sequence: CASSYGTDYEQYF. This chain links TRBV7-6 with TRBJ2-7; D possibly uses TRBD1 or TRBD2 (5 bases each). Per the germline V gene, CDR1 is SGHVS and CDR2 is FNYEAQ. The CDR3 consists of 13 residues. V dropped 4 bases and J dropped 3 bases, with 10 bases sitting between them.

V usage is TRBV24-1 and J usage is TRBJ2-7; 7 nucleotides match TRBD2. Germline V gene sequence: CDR1 KGHDR, CDR2 SFDVKD. The CDR3 covers 12 residues. Unmatched junction bases numbered 0, after V lost 7 bases and J lost 1 base. In DNA form, the CDR3 reads TGTGCCACCAGCGGGGGGTCCTACGAGCAGTACTTC. Protein sequence: CATSGGSYEQYF.

This clonotype has a count of ten or more. The CDR3 loop is CASSPQGKAYEQYF. CDR3 DNA sequence: TGTGCCAGCAGCCCGCAGGGGAAGGCCTACGAGCAGTACTTC. The chain employs TRBV7-9 and TRBJ2-7, with D possibly TRBD1 on 6 matching bases. V dropped 5 bases and J dropped 2 bases, with 13 bases sitting between them. The CDR3 length is 14 residues. CDR1 and CDR2 from the germline V gene are SEHNR and FQNEAQ (reference sequence). The full variable domain, with the rest looked up from reference TRBV7-9 and TRBJ2-7, is DTGVSQNPRHKITKRGQNVTFRCDPISEHNRLYWYRQTLGQGPEFLTYFQNEAQLEKSRLLSDRFSAERPKGSFSTLEIQRTEQGDSAMYLCASSPQGKAYEQYFGPGTRLTVT.

The gene calls are TRBV5-1 and TRBJ1-3, with a weak D call TRBD1 (6 bases). The CDR3 has 8 residues. V was pared by 9 bases and J by 16 bases, with 11 bases between. The germline CDR1 and CDR2 sequences are SGHRS and YFSETQ. The CDR3 reads CAIQGSYF. CDR3 in DNA: TGCGCCATACAGGGAAGTTATTTT. The entire variable domain, with the rest obtained from reference TRBV5-1 and TRBJ1-3, is as follows: KAGVTQTPRYLIKTRGQQVTLSCSPISGHRSVSWYQQTPGQGLQFLFEYFSETQRNKGNFPGRFSGRQFSNSRSEMNVSTLELGDSALYLCAIQGSYFGEGSWLTVV.

J is TRBJ2-5 and V is TRBV18; D not resolved. Germline assignment: CDR1 KGHSH and CDR2 LQKENI. This CDR3 is 12 amino acids long. The germline V and J ends were trimmed by 6 bases and 2 bases, with 7 bases remaining between them. The CDR3 loop is CASSSGQETQYF. The CDR3 nucleotides are TGTGCCAGCTCCTCGGGTCAAGAGACCCAGTACTTC.

The chain links TRBV24-1 to TRBJ1-5; unclear D gene. The germline CDR1 and CDR2 sequences are KGHDR and SFDVKD. The CDR3 loop spans 12 amino acids. Trimming shortened V by 3 bases and J by 4 bases, and 3 bases separated the two germline ends. CDR3 sequence (DNA): TGTGCCACCAGTGATCTTAATCAGCCCCAGCATTTT. Protein sequence: CATSDLNQPQHF.